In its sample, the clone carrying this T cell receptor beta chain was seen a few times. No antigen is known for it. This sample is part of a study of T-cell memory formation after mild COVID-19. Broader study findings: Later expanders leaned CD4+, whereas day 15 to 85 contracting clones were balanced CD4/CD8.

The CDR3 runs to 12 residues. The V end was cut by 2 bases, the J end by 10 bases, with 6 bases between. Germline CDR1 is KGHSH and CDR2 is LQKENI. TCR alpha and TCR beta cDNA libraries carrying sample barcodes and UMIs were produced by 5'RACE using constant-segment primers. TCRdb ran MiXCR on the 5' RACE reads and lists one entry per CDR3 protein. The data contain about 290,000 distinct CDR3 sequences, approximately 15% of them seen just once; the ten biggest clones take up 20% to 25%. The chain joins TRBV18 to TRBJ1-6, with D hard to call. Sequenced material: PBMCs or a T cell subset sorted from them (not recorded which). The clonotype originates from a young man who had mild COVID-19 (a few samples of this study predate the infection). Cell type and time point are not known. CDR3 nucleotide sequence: TGTGCCAGCTCACCAAGGGAATCACCCCTCCACTTT. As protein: CASSPRESPLHF.